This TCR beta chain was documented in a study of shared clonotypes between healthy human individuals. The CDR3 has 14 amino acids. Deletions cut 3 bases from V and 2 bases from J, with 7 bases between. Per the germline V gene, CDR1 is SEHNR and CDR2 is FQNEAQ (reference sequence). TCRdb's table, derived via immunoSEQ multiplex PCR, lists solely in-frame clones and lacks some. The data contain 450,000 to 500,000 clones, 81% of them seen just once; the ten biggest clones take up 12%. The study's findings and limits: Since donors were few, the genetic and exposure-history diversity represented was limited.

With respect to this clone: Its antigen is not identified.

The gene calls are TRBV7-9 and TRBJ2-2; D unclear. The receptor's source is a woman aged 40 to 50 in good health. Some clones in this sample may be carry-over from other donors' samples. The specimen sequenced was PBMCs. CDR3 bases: TGTGCCAGCAGCTTGGCCGGAAACACCGGGGAGCTGTTTTTT. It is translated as CASSLAGNTGELFF.